One and the same sample provided the 14 T cell receptor beta chains below, sequenced in a study of blood T cell repertoires in COVID-19. Only in-frame clones appear in the TCRdb table, and some are missing; sequencing was by immunoSEQ multiplex PCR. The data contain roughly 140,000 clones, 80% of them singletons. Specimen: peripheral blood. Receptors originate from a man aged 55 to 70 with active or convalescent COVID-19.

The chain carries TRBV3-1 (or the pseudogene TRBV3-2) and TRBJ1-4, with D possibly TRBD1 on 5 matching bases. This CDR3 has 17 residues. Germline lookup yields CDR1 LGHDT and CDR2 YNNKEL (reference sequence). Trimming took 0 bases from V and 4 from J, leaving 15 bases between them. For the CDR3, the DNA is TGTGCCAGCAGCCAAGAACGGCGGGCGGGGGATAATGAAAAACTGTTTTTT. Amino acid sequence: CASSQERRAGDNEKLFF.

This clone was observed a few times. The rearrangement uses TRBV5-1 and TRBJ2-7; D is ambiguous. Trimming took 0 bases from V and 1 from J, leaving 14 bases between them. Germline CDR1 and CDR2: SGHRS and YFSETQ. CDR3 length equals 16 residues. The CDR3 region has the DNA TGCGCCAGCAGCTTGGCACCAAGCCACCCATCCTACGAGCAGTACTTC. It yields the protein CASSLAPSHPSYEQYF.

The chain is built from TRBV3-1 (or the pseudogene TRBV3-2) and TRBJ2-5; 8 bases are shared with TRBD1. The CDR3 is made up of 13 amino acids. J gave up 5 bases and V 8 bases, and 7 bases lay outside the gene matches. The germline V gene has CDR1 LGHDT and CDR2 YNNKEL (reference sequence). The CDR3 here is CASGQGEQETQYF. CDR3 bases: TGTGCCAGCGGACAGGGCGAACAGGAGACCCAGTACTTC.

This clone came up a few times. Different DNA sequences within this sample yield the same CDR3. V and J are TRBV24-1 and TRBJ2-1, with 16 bases lining up with TRBD2. Germline CDR1 and CDR2: KGHDR and SFDVKD. J was trimmed by 4 bases and V by 5 bases; bases with no gene match: 10. The CDR3 sequence is 19 residues long. The CDR3 here is CATSGSPGLAGGTYNEQFF. CDR3 sequence (DNA): TGTGCCACCAGTGGTTCCCCGGGACTAGCGGGAGGGACGTACAATGAGCAGTTCTTC.

The chain links TRBV4-1 to TRBJ1-1; 7 nucleotides align to TRBD1. With V trimmed by 1 base and J by 6 bases, 8 bases remained unmatched. The CDR3 covers 15 residues. The germline CDR1 and CDR2 sequences are MGHRA and YSYEKL. CDR3 sequence: CASSQATGVVAEAFF. The CDR3 DNA follows: TGCGCCAGCAGCCAAGCTACAGGGGTCGTTGCTGAAGCTTTCTTT.

The gene calls are TRBV18 and TRBJ2-7, with 9 bases identical to TRBD1. After removal of 3 bases from V and 3 bases from J, the junction contained 3 bases not matched to a gene. Germline-derived CDR1 and CDR2 are KGHSH and LQKENI. This CDR3 has 14 amino acids. CDR3 region: CASSPTGQGYEQYF. The CDR3, as DNA: TGTGCCAGCTCACCCACGGGACAGGGCTACGAGCAGTACTTC.

V gene TRBV19 combines with J gene TRBJ1-5, with a possible D match to TRBD1 (6 bases). CDR1 is LNHDA and CDR2 is SQIVND in the germline V gene (reference sequence). The CDR3 extends over 16 amino acids. The V end lost 5 bases, the J end lost 0 bases, and 14 bases lay between the germline ends. CDR3 protein: CASSPRQAISNQPQHF. CDR3 DNA: TGTGCCAGTAGTCCCAGACAGGCGATTAGCAATCAGCCCCAGCATTTT.

The chain employs TRBV28 and TRBJ2-5, with D tentatively TRBD2 (6 bases). CDR3 length equals 16 residues. Germline-derived CDR1 and CDR2 are MDHEN and SYDVKM. V lost 3 bases, J lost 5 bases, and 19 bases lay in between. CDR3: CASSLRRAGNSETQYF. The CDR3 DNA reads as TGTGCCAGCAGTTTGCGGAGGGCCGGGAACTCGGAGACCCAGTACTTC.

The chain joins TRBV7-8 to TRBJ1-5; D perhaps matches TRBD1 (6 bases). Trimming pared 5 bases from V and 0 bases from J, leaving 14 bases between. Germline V CDR1 and CDR2: SGHVS, FQNEAQ. This CDR3 is 16 amino acids long. CDR3 sequence (DNA): TGTGCCAGCAGCACACGGACAGATGCTAGCAATCAGCCCCAGCATTTT. Translating it yields CASSTRTDASNQPQHF.

The chain uses TRBV6-2 or TRBV6-3 and TRBJ1-2, with D perhaps TRBD1 (5 bases). The CDR3 length is 13 residues. V shed 3 bases and J shed 8 bases, with 13 bases lying between them. Germline CDR1 MNHEY, CDR2 SVGEGT. CDR3 sequence reads: CASSYDSSYGYTF. CDR3 DNA: TGTGCCAGCAGTTATGACAGCTCTTACGGCTACACCTTC.

The V and J genes are TRBV5-1 and TRBJ2-1, with 10 bases aligning to TRBD2. The CDR3 is made up of 16 amino acids. Losses at the gene ends were 2 bases for V and 7 bases for J; bases not matched to a gene: 9. Germline CDR1 and CDR2: SGHRS and YFSETQ. In nucleotides, the CDR3 is TGCGCCAGCAGCTTCTCACGGGCTAGCGGGAGAAATGAGCAGTTCTTC. This translates into CASSFSRASGRNEQFF.

This chain connects TRBV3-1 (or the pseudogene TRBV3-2) to TRBJ1-2; 9 bases are shared with TRBD1. Germline V gives CDR1 LGHDT, CDR2 YNNKEL (reference sequence). The CDR3 is made up of 12 amino acids. Trimming cost V 4 bases and J 8 bases; bases outside gene matches: 2. CDR3 bases: TGTGCCAGCAGCCGGACAGGGGACGGCTACACCTTC. Translated, it gives CASSRTGDGYTF.

The V and J genes are TRBV19 and TRBJ2-7; D gene ambiguous. The CDR3 loop spans 14 amino acids. With 5 bases removed from V and 6 bases from J, the gap between germline ends came to 17 bases. Germline loops: CDR1 LNHDA, CDR2 SQIVND (reference sequence). The CDR3 region has the DNA TGTGCCAGTAGTCCTACTTGGGCAGTCGGCGAGCAGTACTTC. It codes for CASSPTWAVGEQYF.

Details on this clone: This likely comes from a read error, as the CDR3 has no conserved phenylalanine or tryptophan at its end. The DNA is left out, because the CDR3 cannot be placed on it with certainty; the CDR3 is given as TCRdb lists it. The chain recombines TRBV12-2 with TRBJ2-7; TRBD1 is taken as the D call from the table, unchecked against the DNA. TRBV12-2 is shown as a pseudogene. With termini counted, the CDR3 has 11 amino acids. This chain's CDR3 is CASRFGQGGAT.